Detailed here is one T cell receptor (beta chain). These data are taken from a study of blood T cells in healthy people across ages. Then a second PCR, running about 6 to 11 cycles, was carried out with a sample-barcoded 5' primer and a J-beta primer mix. TCRdb re-called the 5' RACE reads with MiXCR, one entry per CDR3 protein. This sample yields approximately 1,000,000 distinct CDR3 sequences, of which under 55% are seen a single time; approximately 19% belongs to the top ten. Material for sequencing was blood. The sequence was collected from a woman aged 55-69 years in good health.

CDR3 sequence: CASSPPGQGYNEQYF. The CDR3 DNA reads TGTGCCAGCAGCCCCCCGGGACAGGGGTACAATGAGCAGTACTTC. The chain couples TRBV12-3 or TRBV12-4 to TRBJ2-7; 10 nucleotides match TRBD1. J lost 7 bases, V lost 6 bases, and 12 bases had no gene match. This CDR3 has 15 residues.